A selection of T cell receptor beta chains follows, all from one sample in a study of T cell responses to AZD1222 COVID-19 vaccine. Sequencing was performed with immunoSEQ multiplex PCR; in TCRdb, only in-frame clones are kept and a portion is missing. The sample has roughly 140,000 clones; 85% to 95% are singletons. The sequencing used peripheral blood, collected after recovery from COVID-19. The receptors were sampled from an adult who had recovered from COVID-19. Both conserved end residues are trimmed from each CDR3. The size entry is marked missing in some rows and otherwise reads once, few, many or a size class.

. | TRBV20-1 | SASHDRVRN
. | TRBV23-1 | ASSLLDRGLGLSSYEQY
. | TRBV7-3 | ASSLTPPPGTGGEQF
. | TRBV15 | ATRGSSYNEQF
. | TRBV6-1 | ASSEMGGGLTGELF
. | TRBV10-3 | AIRTKGASSTDTQY
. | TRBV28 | ASSFHPPGPHNYGYT
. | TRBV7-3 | ASSPGYNEQF
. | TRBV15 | ATGSETGELF
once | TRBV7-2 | ASSSGTSAFYEQY
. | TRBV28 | ASSSRRQDTYEQY
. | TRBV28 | ASSSSGPVYGGEETQY